This TCR beta chain was identified during a study of OX40 agonist ivuxolimab in advanced cancers. Study information: Given to patients was ivuxolimab, an agonistic anti-OX40 (CD134) antibody. Hepatocellular carcinoma, melanoma, renal cell or head and neck cancer was diagnosed in the dose-escalation patients. Overall study results and limits: Among the lowest peripheral clonal expansion occurred in 0.1-3.0 mg/kg partial responders.

CDR1 and CDR2 from the germline V gene are GTSNPN and SVGIG (reference sequence). The V gene lost 5 bases and the J gene lost 0 bases, with 12 bases spanning the gap. The CDR3 has 14 amino acids. TCRdb's copy holds only in-frame clones and misses some; the assay was immunoSEQ multiplex PCR. The table has fewer than 80,000 clones, 77% seen once. As to this clone: The antigen remains unidentified.

The material sequenced was CD4+ or CD8+ T cells sorted from blood, taken in a trial of the OX40 agonist ivuxolimab. V usage is TRBV30 and J usage is TRBJ2-3; D gene ambiguous. The TCR comes from an adult with an advanced solid tumor such as melanoma, head and neck, liver or kidney cancer. The CDR3 sequence is CAWGGEVSTDTQYF. In nucleotides, the CDR3 is TGTGCCTGGGGCGGAGAAGTTAGCACAGATACGCAGTATTTT.